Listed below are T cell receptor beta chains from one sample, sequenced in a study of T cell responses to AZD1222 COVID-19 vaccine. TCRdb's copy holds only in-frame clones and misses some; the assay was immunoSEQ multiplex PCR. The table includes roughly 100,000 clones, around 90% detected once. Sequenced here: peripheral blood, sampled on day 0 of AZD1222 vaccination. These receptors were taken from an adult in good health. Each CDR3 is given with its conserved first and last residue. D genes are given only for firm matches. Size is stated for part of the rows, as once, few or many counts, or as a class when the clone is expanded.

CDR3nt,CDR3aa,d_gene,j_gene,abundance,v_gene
TGTGCCAGCCCTCGCCTTCAGGGGGCCGACACCGGGGAGCTGTTTTTT,CASPRLQGADTGELFF,TRBD1,TRBJ2-2,-,TRBV18
TGTGCCAGCAGTAAATTACAGGGGGCCTACAATGAGCAGTTCTTC,CASSKLQGAYNEQFF,TRBD1,TRBJ2-1,-,TRBV27
TGTGCCAGCATCAACTCAGACAGGGGTAGTGAAAAACTGTTTTTT,CASINSDRGSEKLFF,TRBD1,TRBJ1-4,once,TRBV28
TGCGCCAGCAGCTCAGACAGGATACAAGCTTTCTTT,CASSSDRIQAFF,-,TRBJ1-1,-,TRBV5-1
TGTGCCAGTAGTATACAGGGTTTTGGAAACACCATATATTTT,CASSIQGFGNTIYF,-,TRBJ1-3,-,TRBV19
TGTGCCAGCAGTCCCGGACAGGGGTCCTACAATGAGCAGTTCTTC,CASSPGQGSYNEQFF,TRBD1,TRBJ2-1,-,TRBV6-5
TGTGCCAGCAGTACAGGAACAGGGTACTCTCAGCCCCAGCATTTT,CASSTGTGYSQPQHF,-,TRBJ1-5,-,TRBV28
TGCAGCGTTCGAGAAGAGACGAACACTGAAGCTTTCTTT,CSVREETNTEAFF,-,TRBJ1-1,-,TRBV29-1
TGTGCCTCAGCCGGGGACACCTCACCGGCTTTCTTT,CASAGDTSPAFF,-,TRBJ1-1,-,TRBV9
TGTGCCAGCAGCCAAGGAGGGGCTGGAAACACCATATATTTT,CASSQGGAGNTIYF,-,TRBJ1-3,-,TRBV14
TGCGCCAGCAGCCCTAGACTAGCGGGGGGGTGGGCCTACAATGAGCAGTTCTTC,CASSPRLAGGWAYNEQFF,TRBD2,TRBJ2-1,once,TRBV4-3
TGTGCCAGCAGCTTGTCGGCCAGGAGCTCCTACGAGCAGTACTTC,CASSLSARSSYEQYF,-,TRBJ2-7,-,TRBV5-6
TGTGCCAGCAGCTCAGAAATCGGGGGAAGGTCTGGAAACACCATATATTTT,CASSSEIGGRSGNTIYF,-,TRBJ1-3,-,TRBV5-6
TGTGCCAGCAGCCTACCGACTGGAAAAGAGACCCAGTACTTC,CASSLPTGKETQYF,-,TRBJ2-5,-,TRBV9
TGTGCCAGCAGCGGGGGGCGGGGCCGGGGGAGCTCCTACGAGCAGTACTTC,CASSGGRGRGSSYEQYF,-,TRBJ2-7,once,TRBV6-2/TRBV6-3
TGTGCCATCAGCCTTCGAACCACCGTGAACTATGGCTACACCTTC,CAISLRTTVNYGYTF,-,TRBJ1-2,once,TRBV10-3
TGTGCCAGCACTAACCAGGGGAATCAGCCCCAGCATTTT,CASTNQGNQPQHF,-,TRBJ1-5,-,TRBV12-3/TRBV12-4
TGTGCCTGGAGGCAGGGTGGGACTGAAGCTTTCTTT,CAWRQGGTEAFF,-,TRBJ1-1,-,TRBV30
TGTGCCAGCAGCTTAGACAGGGATTCACCCCTCCACTTT,CASSLDRDSPLHF,-,TRBJ1-6,-,TRBV11-3
TGCAGTGTTCCGGCATTCTACGAGCAGTACTTC,CSVPAFYEQYF,-,TRBJ2-7,-,TRBV20-1
TGTGCCAGCAGCTTAGTGTGGGGGGGAGCCAAAAACATTCAGTACTTC,CASSLVWGGAKNIQYF,TRBD2,TRBJ2-4,once,TRBV7-2
TGTGCCAGCAGCTTAGCTGGGGATTGGTCCTACGAGCAGTACTTC,CASSLAGDWSYEQYF,-,TRBJ2-7,-,TRBV13
TGTGCCAGCAGTCCCGGCCAGGGGGCTAGTGTTAGGTACTATGGCTACACCTTC,CASSPGQGASVRYYGYTF,TRBD1,TRBJ1-2,-,TRBV28
TGCGCCAGCAGCTTGGCCGGTTTAGAGGAGTTCTTC,CASSLAGLEEFF,-,TRBJ2-1,-,TRBV5-1
TGCAGTGCCAGGGACTCCATTTTTGTGTACTTC,CSARDSIFVYF,-,TRBJ2-7,-,TRBV20-1
TGTGCCAGCAGTTTATCGGAACAGAATGTATACTATGGCTACACCTTC,CASSLSEQNVYYGYTF,-,TRBJ1-2,few,TRBV27
TGTGCCAGCAGGTTCCGGGACAGGGGGCTTTACGAGCAGTACTTC,CASRFRDRGLYEQYF,TRBD1,TRBJ2-7,-,TRBV6-5